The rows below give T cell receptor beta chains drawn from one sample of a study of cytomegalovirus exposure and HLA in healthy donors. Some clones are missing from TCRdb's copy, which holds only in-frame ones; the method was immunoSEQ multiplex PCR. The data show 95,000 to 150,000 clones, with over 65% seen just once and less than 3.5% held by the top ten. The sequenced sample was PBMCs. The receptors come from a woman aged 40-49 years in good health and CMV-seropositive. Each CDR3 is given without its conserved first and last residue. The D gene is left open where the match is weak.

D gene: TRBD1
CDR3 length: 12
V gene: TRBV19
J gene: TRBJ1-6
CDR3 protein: ASTYDRGNSPLH

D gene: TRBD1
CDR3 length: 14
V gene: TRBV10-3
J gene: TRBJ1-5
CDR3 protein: AISDSRDRGHQPQH

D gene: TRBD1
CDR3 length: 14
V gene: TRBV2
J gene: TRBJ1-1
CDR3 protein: ASRSDPRQGARGAF

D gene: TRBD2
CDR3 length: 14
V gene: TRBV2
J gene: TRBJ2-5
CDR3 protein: ASSFGSLAGGETQY

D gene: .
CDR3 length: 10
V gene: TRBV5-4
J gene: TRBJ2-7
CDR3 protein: ASSFDSYEQY

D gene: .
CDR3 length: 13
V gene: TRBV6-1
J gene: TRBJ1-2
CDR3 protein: ASRPGQRSFDGYT

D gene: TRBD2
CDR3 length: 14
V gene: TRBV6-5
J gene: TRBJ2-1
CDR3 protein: ASSYSSGPSYNEQF

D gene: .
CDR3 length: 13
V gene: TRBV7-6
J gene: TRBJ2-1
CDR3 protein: ASSLEAGVYNEQF

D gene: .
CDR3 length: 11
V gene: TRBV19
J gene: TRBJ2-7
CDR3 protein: ASSFGLSYEQY

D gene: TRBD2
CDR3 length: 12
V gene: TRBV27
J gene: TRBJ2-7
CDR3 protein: ARRSASGRYEQY

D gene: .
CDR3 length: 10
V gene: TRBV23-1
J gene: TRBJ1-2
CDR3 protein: ASGSGLYGYT

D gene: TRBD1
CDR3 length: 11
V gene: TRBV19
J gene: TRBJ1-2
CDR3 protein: ASSEGTGYGYT

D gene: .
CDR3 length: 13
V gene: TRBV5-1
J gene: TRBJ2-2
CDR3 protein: ASSLDRPLTGELF

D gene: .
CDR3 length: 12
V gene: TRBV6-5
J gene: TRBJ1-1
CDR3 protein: ASSSGRGYTEAF

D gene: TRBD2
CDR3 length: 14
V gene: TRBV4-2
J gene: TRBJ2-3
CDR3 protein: ASSPRLAGEADTQY

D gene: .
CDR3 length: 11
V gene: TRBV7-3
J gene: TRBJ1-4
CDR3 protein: ASSLTAGEKLF

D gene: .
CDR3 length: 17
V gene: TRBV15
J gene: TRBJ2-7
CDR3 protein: ATSRARLILPSEAYEQY

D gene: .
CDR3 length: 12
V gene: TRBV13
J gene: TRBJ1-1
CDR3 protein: ASRTTGINTEAF

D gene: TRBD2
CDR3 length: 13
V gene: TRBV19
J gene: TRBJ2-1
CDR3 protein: ASNLAGGSYNEQF

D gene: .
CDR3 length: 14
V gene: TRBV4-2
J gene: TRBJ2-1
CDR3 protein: ASSPRDGNTYNEQF

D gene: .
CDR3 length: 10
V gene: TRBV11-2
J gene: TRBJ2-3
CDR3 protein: ASSLNSGGQY

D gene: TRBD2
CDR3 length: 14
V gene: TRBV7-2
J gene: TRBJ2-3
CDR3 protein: ASSPAGTSGADTQY

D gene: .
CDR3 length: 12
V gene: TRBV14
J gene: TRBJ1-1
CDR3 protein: ASSQKQTNTEAF

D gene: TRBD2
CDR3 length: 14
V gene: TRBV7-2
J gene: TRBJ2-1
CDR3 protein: ASSLGLAGLGDEQF

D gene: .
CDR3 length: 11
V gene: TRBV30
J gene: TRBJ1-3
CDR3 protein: AWSPGFGNTIY

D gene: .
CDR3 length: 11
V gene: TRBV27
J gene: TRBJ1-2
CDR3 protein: ASSLRGGYGYT

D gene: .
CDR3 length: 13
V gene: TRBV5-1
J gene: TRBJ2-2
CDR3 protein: ASRPGDLDTGELF

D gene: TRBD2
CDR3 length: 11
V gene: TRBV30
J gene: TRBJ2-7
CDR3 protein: AGGLAGGYEQY

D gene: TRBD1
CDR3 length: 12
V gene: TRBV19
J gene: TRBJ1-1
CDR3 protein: ASNLGQADTEAF

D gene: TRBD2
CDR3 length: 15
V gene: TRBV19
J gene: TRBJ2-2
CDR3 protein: ASSIVLAGGRTGELF

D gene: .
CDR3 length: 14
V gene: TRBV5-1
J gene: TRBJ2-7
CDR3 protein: ASSMTTGTQTYEQY

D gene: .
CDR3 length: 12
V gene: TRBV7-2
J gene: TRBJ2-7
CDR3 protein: ASSIAAKSYEQY

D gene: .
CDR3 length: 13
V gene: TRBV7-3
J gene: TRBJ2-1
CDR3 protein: ASSPGGGRHNEQF

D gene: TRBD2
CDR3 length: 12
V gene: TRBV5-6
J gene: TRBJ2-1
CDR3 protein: ASGLAGGRGEQF

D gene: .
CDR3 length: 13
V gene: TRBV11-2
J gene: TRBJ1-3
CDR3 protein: ASSDRRGSGNTIY

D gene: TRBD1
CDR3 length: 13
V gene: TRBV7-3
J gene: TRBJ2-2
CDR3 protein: ASSRQGAGTGELF

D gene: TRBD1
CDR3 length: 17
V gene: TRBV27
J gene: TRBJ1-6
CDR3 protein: ASSLFSGQGGPYNSPLH

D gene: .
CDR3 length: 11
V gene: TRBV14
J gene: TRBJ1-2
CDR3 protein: ASSLQGFGGYT

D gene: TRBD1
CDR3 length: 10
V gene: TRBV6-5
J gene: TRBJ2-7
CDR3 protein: ASRLQGSAQY

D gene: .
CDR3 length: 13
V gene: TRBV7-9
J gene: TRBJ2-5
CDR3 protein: ASSLRSKGQETQY